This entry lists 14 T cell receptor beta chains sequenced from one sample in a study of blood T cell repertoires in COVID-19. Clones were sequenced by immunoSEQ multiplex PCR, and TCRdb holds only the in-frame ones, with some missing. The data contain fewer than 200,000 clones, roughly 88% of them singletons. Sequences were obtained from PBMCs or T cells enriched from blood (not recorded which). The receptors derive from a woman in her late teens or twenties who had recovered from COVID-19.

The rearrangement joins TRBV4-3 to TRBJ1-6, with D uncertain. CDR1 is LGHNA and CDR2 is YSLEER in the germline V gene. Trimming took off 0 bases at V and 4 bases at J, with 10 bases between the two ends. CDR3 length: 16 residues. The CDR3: CASSQDRSGYNSPLHF. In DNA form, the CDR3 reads TGCGCCAGCAGCCAAGATAGGAGCGGTTATAATTCACCCCTCCACTTT.

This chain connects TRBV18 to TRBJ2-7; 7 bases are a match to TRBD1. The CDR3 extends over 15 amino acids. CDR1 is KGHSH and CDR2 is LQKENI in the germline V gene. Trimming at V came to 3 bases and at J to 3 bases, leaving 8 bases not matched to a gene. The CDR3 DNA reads TGTGCCAGCTCACCCCCGGGACAGCTTCGCTACGAGCAGTACTTC. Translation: CASSPPGQLRYEQYF.

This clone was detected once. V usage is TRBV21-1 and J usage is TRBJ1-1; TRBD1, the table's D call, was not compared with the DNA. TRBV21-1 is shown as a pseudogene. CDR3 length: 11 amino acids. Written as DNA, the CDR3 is TGTGCCAGCCCCAGGGCGCAGAAAGCTTTCTTT. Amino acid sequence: CASPRAQKAFF.

The CDR3 DNA is TGTGCCAGCAGCCAAGCGGGGACTCTCACCTACGAGCAGTACTTC. Its protein is CASSQAGTLTYEQYF. The chain links TRBV4-2 to TRBJ2-7, with D possibly being TRBD2 (6 bases). The CDR3 is 15 residues long. Germline-derived CDR1 and CDR2 are LGHNA and YNFKEQ. Trimming stripped 1 base from V and 2 bases from J, with 12 bases between.

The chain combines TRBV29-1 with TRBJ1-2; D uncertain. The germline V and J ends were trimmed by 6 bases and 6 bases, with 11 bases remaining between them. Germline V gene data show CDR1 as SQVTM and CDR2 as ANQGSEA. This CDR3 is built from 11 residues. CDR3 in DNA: TGCAGCGTGCCCGGGTCGGATGGCTACACCTTC. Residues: CSVPGSDGYTF.

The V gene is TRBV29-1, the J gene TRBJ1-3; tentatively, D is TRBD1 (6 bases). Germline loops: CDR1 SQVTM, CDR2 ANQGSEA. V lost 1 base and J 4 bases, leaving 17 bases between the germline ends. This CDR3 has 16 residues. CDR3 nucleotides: TGCAGCGTTGAAGGCCCGGGGGGCATGTACGGAAACACCATATATTTT. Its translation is CSVEGPGGMYGNTIYF.

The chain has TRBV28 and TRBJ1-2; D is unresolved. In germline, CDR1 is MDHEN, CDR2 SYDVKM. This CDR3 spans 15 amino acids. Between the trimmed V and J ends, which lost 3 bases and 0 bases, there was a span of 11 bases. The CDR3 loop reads CASSLTGLANYGYTF. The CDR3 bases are TGTGCCAGCAGTTTGACGGGTCTTGCTAACTATGGCTACACCTTC.

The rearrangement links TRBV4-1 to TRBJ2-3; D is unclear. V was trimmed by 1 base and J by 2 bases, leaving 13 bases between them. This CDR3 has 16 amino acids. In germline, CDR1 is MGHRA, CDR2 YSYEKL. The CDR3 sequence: CASSQGPREATDTQYF. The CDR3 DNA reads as TGCGCCAGCAGCCAAGGGCCCCGAGAGGCCACAGATACGCAGTATTTT.

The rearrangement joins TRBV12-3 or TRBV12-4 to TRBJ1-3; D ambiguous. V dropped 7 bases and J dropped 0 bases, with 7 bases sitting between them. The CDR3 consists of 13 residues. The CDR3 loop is CASTVVSGNTIYF. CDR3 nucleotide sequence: TGTGCCAGCACGGTCGTCTCTGGAAACACCATATATTTT.

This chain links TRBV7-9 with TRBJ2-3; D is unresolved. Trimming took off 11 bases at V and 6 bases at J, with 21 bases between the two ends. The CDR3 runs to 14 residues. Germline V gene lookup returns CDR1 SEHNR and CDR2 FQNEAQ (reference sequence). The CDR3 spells CAGNQKGAFDTQYF. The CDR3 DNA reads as TGTGCCGGAAACCAGAAAGGAGCTTTCGATACGCAGTATTTT.

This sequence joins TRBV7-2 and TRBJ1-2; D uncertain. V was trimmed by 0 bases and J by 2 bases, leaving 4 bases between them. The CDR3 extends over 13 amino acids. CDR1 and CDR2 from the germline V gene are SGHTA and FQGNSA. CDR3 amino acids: CASSLARNYGYTF. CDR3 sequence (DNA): TGTGCCAGCAGCTTAGCGAGGAACTATGGCTACACCTTC.

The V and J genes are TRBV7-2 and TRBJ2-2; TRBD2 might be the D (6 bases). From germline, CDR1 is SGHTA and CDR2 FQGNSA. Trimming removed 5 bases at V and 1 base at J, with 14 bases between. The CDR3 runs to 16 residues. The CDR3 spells CASSPVTGLNTGELFF. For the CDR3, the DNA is TGTGCCAGCAGCCCCGTTACGGGACTGAACACCGGGGAGCTGTTTTTT. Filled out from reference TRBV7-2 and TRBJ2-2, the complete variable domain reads GAGVSQSPSNKVTEKGKDVELRCDPISGHTALYWYRQSLGQGLEFLIYFQGNSAPDKSGLPSDRFSAERTGGSVSTLTIQRTQQEDSAVYLCASSPVTGLNTGELFFGEGSRLTVL.

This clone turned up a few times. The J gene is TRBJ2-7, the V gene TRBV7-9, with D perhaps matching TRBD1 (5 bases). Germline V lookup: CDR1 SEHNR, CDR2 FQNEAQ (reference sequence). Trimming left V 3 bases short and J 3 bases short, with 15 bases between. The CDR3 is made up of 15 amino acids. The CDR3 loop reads CASSFGASKHYEQYF. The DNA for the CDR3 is TGTGCCAGCAGCTTTGGGGCCTCGAAGCACTACGAGCAGTACTTC.

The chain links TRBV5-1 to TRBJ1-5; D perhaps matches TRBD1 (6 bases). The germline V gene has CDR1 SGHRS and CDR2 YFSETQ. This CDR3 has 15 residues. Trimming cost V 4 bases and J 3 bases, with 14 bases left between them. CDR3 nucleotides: TGCGCCAGCAGCGTGGCAGGGGACCTCAATCAGCCCCAGCATTTT. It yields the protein CASSVAGDLNQPQHF.